The T cell receptor (beta chain) described here comes from a study of human T cells and chemical hapten exposure. This clonotype has a count of ten or more. Germline V lookup: CDR1 SGHDN, CDR2 FVKESK. V lost 0 bases and J 4 bases, leaving 13 bases between the germline ends. The CDR3 is 16 amino acids. TCRdb analysed the RACE reads with MiXCR anew, one entry per CDR3 protein. The table shows roughly 62,000 distinct CDR3 sequences, with about an eighth occurring only once. As for time point: patch test 3, about 24 weeks after DPC sensitization. Stated treatment: therapeutic diphenylcyclopropenone sensitization with weekly scalp DPC. Donors were 18 to 70-year-old alopecia patients suitable for DPC.

The TCR comes from a young man with alopecia areata. Some clones in this sample may be carry-over from other donors' samples. This specimen was whole blood, taken in connection with sensitization to the hapten diphenylcyclopropenone (DPC). The chain carries TRBV14 and TRBJ2-1; D ambiguous. As DNA, the CDR3 is TGTGCCAGCAGCCAAGATTGGTCGAGGCAGTACAATGAGCAGTTCTTC. As protein: CASSQDWSRQYNEQFF.